This is a list of T cell receptor beta chains from one sample in a study of cytomegalovirus exposure and HLA in healthy donors. TCRdb's copy holds only in-frame clones and misses some; the assay was immunoSEQ multiplex PCR. Of 70,000 or so clones listed, about nine tenths are singletons. Source material: PBMCs. These receptors were taken from a woman younger than 45 in good health and CMV-seronegative. Both conserved end residues are part of each CDR3. D genes are given only for firm matches. Expanded clones get a size class; other rows say once, few or many, or leave the size out.

j_call v_call d_call cdr3_length clone_size cdr3_nt cdr3_aa
TRBJ2-5 TRBV4-1 TRBD1 17 once TGCGCCAGCAGCCTCAACCTACCTACAGGGGGGCAAGAGACCCAGTACTTC CASSLNLPTGGQETQYF
TRBJ2-7 TRBV28 TRBD2 15 - TGTGCCAGCAGTTCCACAACTAGCGGGATTTACGAGCAGTACTTC CASSSTTSGIYEQYF
TRBJ1-5 TRBV6-1 TRBD1 15 medium-sized TGTGCCAGCAGTGAGGGGACAGGGGACTCTCAGCCCCAGCATTTT CASSEGTGDSQPQHF
TRBJ2-7 TRBV5-8 - 14 - TGTGCCAGCAGCTTCTCCGGGACACTCTACGAGCAGTACTTC CASSFSGTLYEQYF
TRBJ2-7 TRBV27 TRBD1 14 - TGTGCCAGCAGCTGGACGGGACAGGGCTCCGAGCAGTACTTC CASSWTGQGSEQYF
TRBJ2-1 TRBV29-1 TRBD1 17 - TGCAGCGTTGAAGGAAGGAGGACAGGACGGGGTTACAATGAGCAGTTCTTC CSVEGRRTGRGYNEQFF
TRBJ1-1 TRBV4-1 - 15 - TGCGCCAGCAGCCAAGAGAGGGAAACGAACACTGAAGCTTTCTTT CASSQERETNTEAFF
TRBJ2-1 TRBV30 - 11 - TGTCTAGTTAACTCCTACAATGAGCAGTTCTTC CLVNSYNEQFF
TRBJ2-5 TRBV11-3 - 14 - TGTGCCAGCAGCTCGGGGGGCGGACAAGAGACCCAGTACTTC CASSSGGGQETQYF
TRBJ1-2 TRBV5-4 TRBD1 17 - TGTGCCAGCAGCTTGGGTGTCGGGGGACAGGGGAACTATGGCTACACCTTC CASSLGVGGQGNYGYTF
TRBJ2-2 TRBV6-6 - 14 - TGTGCCAGCAGTTATGGAGCGAACACCGGGGAGCTGTTTTTT CASSYGANTGELFF
TRBJ2-7 TRBV6-5 - 13 - TGTGCCAGCAGTGACACTGCTACCTACGAGCAGTACTTC CASSDTATYEQYF
TRBJ1-1 TRBV11-3 TRBD1 14 - TGTGCCAGCAGCGCGCAGGGGGCGGTCACTGAAGCTTTCTTT CASSAQGAVTEAFF
TRBJ2-7 TRBV7-9 - 12 - TGTGCCGTGAGTCCCCAGGCCTACGAGCAGTACTTC CAVSPQAYEQYF
TRBJ2-3 TRBV2 - 15 - TGTGCCAGCAGTGGAGGCCCAATTAGCACAGATACGCAGTATTTT CASSGGPISTDTQYF
TRBJ2-1 TRBV10-2 TRBD2 16 - TGCGCCAGCAGTGCGGGACTAGCGGGAGGGCCCATTGAGCAGTTCTTC CASSAGLAGGPIEQFF
TRBJ2-1 TRBV6-1 - 11 few TGTGCCGGTGGGAGAAACAATGAGCAGTTCTTC CAGGRNNEQFF
TRBJ1-5 TRBV4-2 TRBD1 16 - TGTGCCAGCAGCCAAGACCCCGGGACAGGGTACCAGCCCCAGCATTTT CASSQDPGTGYQPQHF
TRBJ2-7 TRBV5-1 - 18 - TGCGCCAGCAGCTTGGACAGGGTTCTGACCGGGACTAACTACGAGCAGTACTTC CASSLDRVLTGTNYEQYF
TRBJ2-5 TRBV27 TRBD1 13 - TGTGCCAGCAGTAGTATACAGGGGGGGACCCAGTACTTC CASSSIQGGTQYF
TRBJ2-3 TRBV4-2 - 16 - TGTGCCAGCAGCCCGGTTTTGCGCGGGAACACAGATACGCAGTATTTT CASSPVLRGNTDTQYF
TRBJ2-7 TRBV28 - 13 - TGTGCCAGCAGTTTAGGAGTCCTCTACGAGCAGTACTTC CASSLGVLYEQYF
TRBJ2-6 TRBV5-6 TRBD2 17 - TGTGCCAGCAGTTCCCGGACGGGAGGGGCTGGGGCCAACGTCCTGACTTTC CASSSRTGGAGANVLTF
TRBJ1-3 TRBV5-1 TRBD1 17 - TGCGCCAGCAGCTTGACGGGACAGCGCCTCTCTGGAAACACCATATATTTT CASSLTGQRLSGNTIYF
TRBJ2-3 TRBV7-3 TRBD2 14 - TGTGCCAGCAGCGCGACTAGCGGGAGCGATACGCAGTATTTT CASSATSGSDTQYF
TRBJ1-5 TRBV10-3 - 13 - TGTGCCATCAGTGGCGGACAGCTTCAGCCCCAGCATTTT CAISGGQLQPQHF
TRBJ2-7 TRBV7-2 TRBD1 15 - TGTGCCAGCAGCTTAGTGGGGACAGTTCCCTACGAGCAGTACTTC CASSLVGTVPYEQYF
TRBJ2-7 TRBV6-1 TRBD1 13 - TGTGCCAGCCGGGACAGGGGCACCTACGAGCAGTACTTC CASRDRGTYEQYF
TRBJ2-7 TRBV4-1 TRBD1 17 - TGCGCCAGCAGCCAAGATACAGGGATGACAGGGGGGTACGAGCAGTACTTC CASSQDTGMTGGYEQYF
TRBJ1-3 TRBV28 TRBD1 18 - TGTGCCAGCAGCTCCTACGCTTACAGGGGGCGGTCTGGAAACACCATATATTTT CASSSYAYRGRSGNTIYF
TRBJ1-3 TRBV9 - 14 once TGTGCCAGCAGCGTCGGACAGCAGGGAAACACCATATATTTT CASSVGQQGNTIYF
TRBJ2-1 TRBV18 - 13 - TGTGCCAGCTCAAGGAGACAGGACAATGAGCAGTTCTTC CASSRRQDNEQFF
TRBJ1-5 TRBV6-5 - 13 - TGTGCCAGCAGTGAATGGCACAATCAGCCCCAGCATTTT CASSEWHNQPQHF
TRBJ2-3 TRBV19 - 13 - TGTGCCAGTAGTAGACAGGGCACAGATACGCAGTATTTT CASSRQGTDTQYF
TRBJ2-7 TRBV5-1 - 17 once TGCGCCATCCGTCAGGGATCTGCTGAATCTGCTAGGTTGGAGCAGTACTTC CAIRQGSAESARLEQYF
TRBJ1-5 TRBV6-1 - 16 few TGTGCCAGCAGTGCAGAAGAGGACAGACCCAATCAGCCCCAGCATTTT CASSAEEDRPNQPQHF
TRBJ2-3 TRBV14 TRBD2 14 - TGTGCCAGCAGCCAGCGCGGGAGCTCAGATACGCAGTATTTT CASSQRGSSDTQYF
TRBJ2-1 TRBV5-1 TRBD2 14 - TGCGCCAGCAGCTGGGCGGGAGGGCCGAATGAGCAGTTCTTC CASSWAGGPNEQFF
TRBJ1-3 TRBV9 TRBD1 12 - TGTGCCAGCAGGGACAGGGAAAACACCATATATTTT CASRDRENTIYF
TRBJ2-7 TRBV5-6 TRBD2 17 - TGTGCCAGCAGCTTACAGGGATCCCAGCGGGAGACCTACGAGCAGTACTTC CASSLQGSQRETYEQYF
TRBJ1-2 TRBV28 - 15 - TGTGCCAGCAGTTCCCCAGGGGTCCGATCTAGTGGCTACACCTTC CASSSPGVRSSGYTF
TRBJ2-5 TRBV10-3 TRBD2 17 - TGTGCCATCAGTGAGTCTAGGATAGCGGGCCCTCAAGAGACCCAGTACTTC CAISESRIAGPQETQYF
TRBJ1-3 TRBV27 - 14 - TGTGCCAGCAGTTTAAACAGGGATGGAAACACCATATATTTT CASSLNRDGNTIYF
TRBJ1-5 TRBV19 - 12 - TGTGCCAGTAGAAAAGGGGAACAGCCCCAGCATTTT CASRKGEQPQHF
TRBJ2-1 TRBV30 TRBD2 13 - TGTGCCTGGAGTGTATTTGGCGGGAGTGAGCAGTTCTTC CAWSVFGGSEQFF
TRBJ1-1 TRBV28 - 13 - TGTGCCAGCAGTTGGGGGCCTTGGACTGAAGCTTTCTTT CASSWGPWTEAFF
TRBJ2-1 TRBV11-2 TRBD2 14 - TGTGCCAGCAGCTTAGGGGGCGGGGGCAATGAGCAGTTCTTC CASSLGGGGNEQFF
TRBJ2-1 TRBV9 TRBD2 15 - TGTGCCAGCAGCGTCGGGACTAGACTTTACGGGGAGCAGTTCTTC CASSVGTRLYGEQFF
TRBJ2-5 TRBV18 - 15 - TGTGCCAGCTCACCACCCTCCTTAGCGGAAGAGACCCAGTACTTC CASSPPSLAEETQYF
TRBJ2-2 TRBV28 - 15 - TGTGCCAGCAGGGACGGGACACCGAACACCGGGGAGCTGTTTTTT CASRDGTPNTGELFF
TRBJ2-1 TRBV4-2 TRBD2 16 - TGTGCCAGCAGCACAAGCGGGGCCTCCAGATACAATGAGCAGTTCTTC CASSTSGASRYNEQFF
TRBJ2-7 TRBV11-2 - 13 - TGTGCCAGCAGCTTAATTAGAAACTACGAGCAGTACTTC CASSLIRNYEQYF
TRBJ2-7 TRBV6-5 - 15 once TGTGCCAGCAGTTACTCATCAGGGGTCTCCTACGAGCAGTACTTC CASSYSSGVSYEQYF
TRBJ2-5 TRBV30 - 13 - TGTGCCTGGAGCGCACGCTATCCAGAGACCCAGTACTTC CAWSARYPETQYF
TRBJ2-6 TRBV13 TRBD2 19 - TGTGCCAGCAGCTCGGGACTAGCGGCATCCCACTCTGGGGCCAACGTCCTGACTTTC CASSSGLAASHSGANVLTF
TRBJ2-3 TRBV7-3 TRBD1 14 - TGTGCCAGCAGCTCGGGACAGCCCCCAGATACGCAGTATTTT CASSSGQPPDTQYF
TRBJ2-3 TRBV4-2 TRBD2 15 once TGTGCCAGCAGCCAAGGAGAGCGGGAGACAGATACGCAGTATTTT CASSQGERETDTQYF
TRBJ2-3 TRBV29-1 - 9 few TGCAGCGTTGTAGCGAAGCAGTATTTT CSVVAKQYF
TRBJ1-6 TRBV9 TRBD1 15 - TGTGCCAGCAGCGGGACCGGGACAGGGGGCTCACCCCTCCACTTT CASSGTGTGGSPLHF
TRBJ2-5 TRBV7-8 - 15 - TGTGCCAGCAGCGTGTCCTCTAGCGCGGTAAAGACCCAGTACTTC CASSVSSSAVKTQYF